The clone carrying this T cell receptor (beta chain) was recorded many times. The trim removed 6 bases at V and 11 bases at J, leaving 11 bases unmatched. Germline V gene sequence: CDR1 ENHRY, CDR2 SYGVKD. This CDR3 region has 13 residues. This sample is drawn from a study of CD8 T cells in ankylosing spondylitis. The TCR beta libraries were generated through quantitative 5'-RACE incorporating molecular barcodes. Each CDR3 protein is one row after TCRdb ran MiXCR on the 5' RACE reads. The sample holds 130,000 to 150,000 distinct CDR3 sequences, more than 7% seen once. Sample: synovial fluid, either unsorted or a sorted T cell fraction (not recorded which). The rearrangement links TRBV10-3 to TRBJ1-1; 8 positions match TRBD1. The receptor's source is a male donor with ankylosing spondylitis. CDR3 nucleotide sequence: TGTGCCATCAGCTCATGGACAGGGACTCTTGCTTTCTTT. Its translation: CAISSWTGTLAFF.